The 27 T cell receptor beta chains in this list originate from one sample, sequenced in a study of T-cell reconstitution after alpha-beta-depleted transplantation in children. Preparation of the TCRbeta library was carried out with unique molecular identifiers. TCRdb passed the PCR reads through MiXCR, listing each CDR3 protein once. The repertoire holds approximately 500,000 distinct CDR3 sequences, 10% seen once, with around 2% in the top ten. The sample here was PBMCs, taken before TCRalphabeta/CD19-depleted stem cell transplant. All receptors derive from a child aged 2-9 years with inherited bone marrow failure, due to receive a stem cell transplant.

This clonotype was detected only once. V and J are TRBV20-1 and TRBJ2-7, with D possibly being TRBD1 (6 bases). Trimming took off 0 bases at V and 2 bases at J, with 14 bases between the two ends. CDR1 is DFQATT, CDR2 SNEGSKA, per germline (reference sequence). This CDR3 is 15 amino acids long. The CDR3 is CSARESARGTYEQYF. The CDR3 nucleotides are TGCAGTGCTAGAGAAAGCGCCAGGGGCACCTACGAGCAGTACTTC.

This clonotype was seen many times. The V and J genes are TRBV6-1 and TRBJ1-2, with D perhaps matching TRBD1 (6 bases). Germline V CDR1 and CDR2: MNHNS, SASEGT. This CDR3 has 13 residues. V was cut by 6 bases and J by 4 bases, with 12 bases left in between. Here the CDR3 reads CASSRDTLYGYTF. CDR3 DNA sequence: TGTGCCAGCAGCCGGGACACCCTCTATGGCTACACCTTC.

The V gene is TRBV27, the J gene TRBJ1-5; possibly TRBD1 for D (5 bases). Trimming stripped 4 bases from V and 0 bases from J, with 16 bases between. This CDR3 is built from 17 residues. The V gene's germline CDR1 is MNHEY and CDR2 SMNVEV (reference sequence). CDR3 sequence (DNA): TGTGCCAGCAGTTCAGCGGGGGGTCCCTATAGCAATCAGCCCCAGCATTTT. This codes for CASSSAGGPYSNQPQHF.

This clonotype was detected ten times or more. This chain uses TRBV29-1 with TRBJ2-7, with D tentatively TRBD1 or TRBD2 (6 bases each). V was pared by 3 bases and J by 5 bases, with 11 bases between. CDR3 length equals 12 residues. The germline CDR1 and CDR2 sequences are SQVTM and ANQGSEA. CDR3 nucleotide sequence: TGCAGCGTTGAGAAGGGGGGCCACGAGCAGTACTTC. Amino acid sequence: CSVEKGGHEQYF.

This clonotype was counted many times. The V call is TRBV27, the J call TRBJ2-3; TRBD2 is a possible D gene (5 bases). The CDR3 length is 14 residues. The germline V and J ends were trimmed by 6 bases and 4 bases, with 14 bases remaining between them. Germline CDR1 and CDR2: MNHEY and SMNVEV (reference sequence). CDR3: CASRVGVGADTQYF. CDR3 in DNA: TGTGCCAGCAGGGTGGGAGTAGGCGCAGATACGCAGTATTTT.

The sample holds many counts of this clonotype. V is TRBV5-4 and J is TRBJ2-1; tentatively, D is TRBD2 (5 bases). CDR1 and CDR2 from the germline V gene are SGHNT and YYREEE (reference sequence). The CDR3 totals 14 residues. The V gene lost 2 bases and the J gene lost 8 bases, with 14 bases spanning the gap. CDR3 nucleotide sequence: TGTGCCAGCAGCTTAGGACTGCCACGGTATGAGCAGTTCTTC. It codes for CASSLGLPRYEQFF.

This clonotype was observed at least ten times. V and J are TRBV18 and TRBJ1-3; TRBD1 matches at 9 bases. The V and J ends lost 2 bases and 2 bases, in that order; junction bases with no gene match: 1. The germline V gene has CDR1 KGHSH and CDR2 LQKENI. The length of the CDR3 is 15 residues. This CDR3 reads CASSPGTGPGNTIYF. As DNA, the CDR3 is TGTGCCAGCTCACCAGGGACAGGGCCTGGAAACACCATATATTTT.

This clonotype was observed at least ten times. This chain links TRBV25-1 with TRBJ1-6, with no clear D. Between the trimmed V and J ends, which lost 4 bases and 7 bases, there was a span of 14 bases. The CDR3 covers 15 residues. The germline CDR1 and CDR2 sequences are MGHDK and SYGVNS. CDR3 nucleotide sequence: TGTGCCAGCAGTGGCCCGGGTTGGGGAAATTCACCCCTCCACTTT. Translation: CASSGPGWGNSPLHF.

This clonotype showed up many times. This chain connects TRBV19 to TRBJ2-1, with 12 bases identical to TRBD2. Germline trimming cut 3 bases from V and 3 bases from J; bases unmatched to any gene: 9. Germline CDR1 is LNHDA and CDR2 is SQIVND (reference sequence). The CDR3 sequence is 18 residues long. The chain's CDR3 is CASSISPTSGRLYNEQFF. The CDR3 nucleotides read TGTGCCAGTAGTATTAGTCCTACTAGCGGGAGGCTCTACAATGAGCAGTTCTTC.

There are many counts of this clonotype. CDR3 sequence (DNA): TGTGCCAGCAGCTTAGTCCCCAGGGCGGATGAGCAGTTCTTC. Its protein is CASSLVPRADEQFF. The chain has TRBV7-2 and TRBJ2-1; D is possibly TRBD1 (5 bases). Trimming left V 1 base short and J 8 bases short, with 12 bases between. CDR3 size: 14 residues. Germline CDR1 is SGHTA and CDR2 is FQGNSA.

At least ten counts were recorded for this clonotype. The chain carries TRBV7-6 and TRBJ2-7; 8 nucleotides line up with TRBD1. V shed 2 bases, J shed 2 bases, and the junction held 5 bases outside the gene matches. Germline assignment: CDR1 SGHVS and CDR2 FNYEAQ. This CDR3 has 15 amino acids. The DNA of the CDR3 is TGTGCCAGCAGCTTACACGGGGGACAGGCCTACGAGCAGTACTTC. Encoded protein: CASSLHGGQAYEQYF.

With regard to this clonotype: The junction departs from germline at one end; a sequencing error may be responsible. The rearrangement uses TRBV11-2 and TRBJ2-5; 14 bases agree with TRBD2. This CDR3 contains 19 residues. Germline loops: CDR1 SGHAT, CDR2 FQNNGV. The CDR3 spells CARSFLLGLAGVVQETQYF. For the CDR3, the DNA is TGTGCCCGCAGCTTTCTCTTGGGACTAGCGGGAGTGGTCCAAGAGACCCAGTACTTC.

This clonotype was counted at least ten times. The CDR3 DNA follows: TGCGCCAGCAGCTTGGGGGGCGAGACAGGGCCACTCAATGAGCAGTTCTTC. It yields the protein CASSLGGETGPLNEQFF. The genes are TRBV5-1 and TRBJ2-1, with 7 positions matching TRBD1. V was clipped by 0 bases and J by 6 bases; unmatched bases: 12. CDR3 length: 17 residues. Germline assignment: CDR1 SGHRS and CDR2 YFSETQ.

This clonotype was detected ten times or more. The rearrangement joins TRBV7-9 to TRBJ2-3; D might be TRBD2 (6 bases). CDR1 is SEHNR, CDR2 FQNEAQ, per germline (reference sequence). CDR3 length equals 12 residues. V lost 5 bases and J lost 9, with 12 bases in between. The CDR3: CASSPPGLTQYF. In nucleotides, the CDR3 is TGTGCCAGCAGCCCCCCGGGACTGACGCAGTATTTT. Drawing the rest from reference TRBV7-9 and TRBJ2-3, the complete variable domain is DTGVSQNPRHKITKRGQNVTFRCDPISEHNRLYWYRQTLGQGPEFLTYFQNEAQLEKSRLLSDRFSAERPKGSFSTLEIQRTEQGDSAMYLCASSPPGLTQYFGPGTRLTVL.

Many counts were recorded for this clonotype. The chain employs TRBV28 and TRBJ2-2; a possible D gene is TRBD2 (7 bases). Germline CDR1 reads MDHEN; CDR2 reads SYDVKM. The CDR3 extends over 14 amino acids. The V end lost 10 bases, the J end lost 4 bases, and 16 bases lay between the germline ends. The CDR3 protein is CATSRGAGTGELFF. The CDR3 DNA follows: TGTGCCACTTCACGGGGGGCCGGCACCGGGGAGCTGTTTTTT.

The rearrangement uses TRBV30 and TRBJ2-6, with D maybe TRBD2 (6 bases). The germline CDR1 and CDR2 sequences are GTSNPN and SVGIG (reference sequence). V dropped 8 bases and J dropped 0 bases, with 11 bases sitting between them. The CDR3 extends over 14 amino acids. The CDR3 loop is CAGGRVSGANVLTF. The CDR3, as DNA: TGTGCCGGAGGGCGGGTCTCTGGGGCCAACGTCCTGACTTTC.

In its sample, this clonotype was seen many times. The chain links TRBV4-1 to TRBJ2-6; 8 nucleotides line up with TRBD1. This CDR3 is 21 amino acids long. Unmatched junction bases numbered 16, after V lost 1 base and J lost 2 bases. Looked up from germline, CDR1 is MGHRA and CDR2 is YSYEKL. The CDR3 loop reads CASSQGGVLGQGRAGANVLTF. CDR3 bases: TGCGCCAGCAGCCAAGGGGGAGTTTTAGGACAGGGTAGGGCTGGGGCCAACGTCCTGACTTTC.

This clonotype was detected many times. The chain is built from TRBV18 and TRBJ2-2; D gene uncertain. This CDR3 has 14 residues. Germline CDR1 and CDR2: KGHSH and LQKENI. Trimming took off 4 bases at V and 5 bases at J, with 11 bases between the two ends. CDR3 coding DNA: TGTGCCAGCTCACGTGTAGTGAGAACCGGGGAGCTGTTTTTT. Protein sequence: CASSRVVRTGELFF.

In this sample, this clonotype turned up a few times. The genes are TRBV11-1 and TRBJ2-6; 9 bases fit TRBD1. With 1 base clipped from V and 4 bases from J, the junction kept 14 bases outside the gene matches. The CDR3 runs to 20 residues. Germline CDR1 reads SGHAT; CDR2 reads FQDESV (reference sequence). CDR3 sequence (DNA): TGTGCCAGCAGCTTAGATTACAGGGGGCGATTAGCCCCCGGGGCCAACGTCCTGACTTTC. This gives the protein CASSLDYRGRLAPGANVLTF.

This clonotype appeared many times. This chain links TRBV20-1 with TRBJ2-1; TRBD2 matches 9 bases. Germline CDR1 DFQATT, CDR2 SNEGSKA (reference sequence). V was clipped by 3 bases and J by 6 bases; unmatched bases: 12. CDR3 length equals 16 residues. The CDR3 DNA follows: TGCAGTGCTAGGCCGGCTTTAGCGGGAGTGATCAATGAGCAGTTCTTC. Translating gives CSARPALAGVINEQFF.

This clonotype has ten or more counts. This chain uses TRBV4-3 with TRBJ1-1, with 10 bases identical to TRBD1. The CDR3 runs 15 residues. Unmatched junction bases numbered 6, after V lost 4 bases and J lost 4 bases. Germline V gene lookup returns CDR1 LGHNA and CDR2 YSLEER. CDR3 bases: TGCGCCAGCAGCCGACCGGGACAGGGGCCCACTGAAGCTTTCTTT. Encoded protein: CASSRPGQGPTEAFF.

This clonotype was recorded many times. The CDR3 spells CASSQDRAYHGYTF. The CDR3 nucleotides read TGCGCCAGCAGCCAAGATCGTGCCTATCATGGCTACACCTTC. J is TRBJ1-2 and V is TRBV4-3; D unresolved. V shed 0 bases and J shed 6 bases, with 11 bases lying between them. Per germline, CDR1 LGHNA and CDR2 YSLEER. The CDR3 has 14 residues.

This clonotype was seen at least ten times. This chain links TRBV28 with TRBJ2-7; 9 nucleotides match TRBD1. The length of the CDR3 is 14 residues. Trimming cost V 6 bases and J 0 bases; bases outside gene matches: 3. Germline V lookup: CDR1 MDHEN, CDR2 SYDVKM. In nucleotides, the CDR3 is TGTGCCAGCAGGGGGACAGGGTCCTCCTACGAGCAGTACTTC. Its translation is CASRGTGSSYEQYF.

This clonotype appeared many times. The gene calls are TRBV5-6 and TRBJ1-2; the match to TRBD1 covers 7 bases. CDR1 SGHDT and CDR2 YYEEEE come from the germline V gene. V shed 4 bases and J 4 bases; nucleotides not matched to a gene: 7. The CDR3 loop spans 14 amino acids. The CDR3 region is CASSPEGASYGYTF. CDR3 DNA sequence: TGTGCCAGCAGCCCTGAGGGGGCGAGCTATGGCTACACCTTC.

The rearrangement uses TRBV7-9 and TRBJ2-1, with D uncertain. Trimming pared 1 base from V and 12 bases from J, leaving 13 bases between. Germline-derived CDR1 and CDR2 are SEHNR and FQNEAQ (reference sequence). This CDR3 comprises 13 residues. For the CDR3, the DNA is TGTGCCAGCAGCTTAGAGTCCTCCGGTATGCAGTTCTTC. Translated, it gives CASSLESSGMQFF.

This clonotype was recorded at least ten times. The chain combines TRBV20-1 with TRBJ2-1; D perhaps matches TRBD2 (6 bases). The germline CDR1 and CDR2 sequences are DFQATT and SNEGSKA (reference sequence). V lost 0 bases and J lost 0, with 12 bases in between. The CDR3 totals 16 residues. CDR3 sequence: CSARDPAGRSYNEQFF. The CDR3 region has the DNA TGCAGTGCTAGAGACCCAGCGGGTCGCTCCTACAATGAGCAGTTCTTC.

This clonotype was seen repeatedly, ten times or more. The J gene is TRBJ1-2, the V gene TRBV28, with 7 bases aligning to TRBD1. Germline CDR1 reads MDHEN; CDR2 reads SYDVKM. The junction had 10 bases not matched to a gene; V was cut back by 6 bases and J by 0 bases. The CDR3 totals 16 residues. CDR3 residues: CASREDRPPANYGYTF. In DNA, the CDR3 is TGTGCCAGCAGGGAGGACAGGCCTCCTGCTAACTATGGCTACACCTTC.